Listed here are 26 T cell receptor beta chains from one sample, sequenced in a study of Ad26.COV2.S vaccination and SARS-CoV-2 variants. The treatment denotes: roughly 18 received Ad26.COV2.S at low or high dose, single or two shots; 5 received placebo; per-sample allocation not given. The investigators took samples on day 63 after the first vaccine or placebo injection. Clones were read by immunoSEQ multiplex PCR, and TCRdb kept only the in-frame ones, dropping some. In the table there are 350,000 to 400,000 clones, more than 85% of which are singletons. The sequenced sample was peripheral blood, obtained in a trial of Ad26.COV2.S vaccine versus placebo. The receptors originated from a person between 18 and 60 years old who received the Ad26.COV2.S COVID-19 vaccine or a placebo.

V is TRBV11-2 and J is TRBJ1-2, with D maybe TRBD1 (6 bases). The CDR3 contains 14 residues. In germline, CDR1 is SGHAT, CDR2 FQNNGV. The germline V and J ends were trimmed by 4 bases and 4 bases, with 13 bases remaining between them. The CDR3 region has the DNA TGTGCCAGCAGCTCCGCCACAGGGCCCTATGGCTACACCTTC. This sequence encodes CASSSATGPYGYTF.

V and J are TRBV7-8 and TRBJ2-5, with TRBD1 matching 7 bases. CDR3 length: 14 amino acids. The trim removed 5 bases at V and 1 base at J, leaving 4 bases unmatched. Germline V gene sequence: CDR1 SGHVS, CDR2 FQNEAQ. The CDR3 region is CASSDRTGQETQYF. The CDR3, as DNA: TGTGCCAGCAGCGACAGGACAGGCCAAGAGACCCAGTACTTC.

This clone was counted between two and nine times. V gene TRBV7-9 combines with J gene TRBJ1-1, with 7 bases lining up with TRBD1. J was trimmed by 9 bases and V by 3 bases; bases with no gene match: 7. The CDR3 is made up of 13 amino acids. In germline, CDR1 is SEHNR, CDR2 FQNEAQ (reference sequence). Here the CDR3 reads CASSFYTGEQAFF. The CDR3 region has the DNA TGTGCCAGCAGCTTTTACACAGGGGAACAAGCTTTCTTT.

J is TRBJ2-5 and V is TRBV4-1, with 9 bases fitting TRBD1. This CDR3 has 21 residues. Germline trimming cut 1 base from V and 7 bases from J; bases unmatched to any gene: 25. Germline CDR1 and CDR2: MGHRA and YSYEKL. The CDR3 here is CASSQAGFGVEDRGSGATQYF. In nucleotides, the CDR3 is TGCGCCAGCAGCCAAGCAGGTTTTGGTGTTGAGGACAGGGGTTCGGGTGCGACCCAGTACTTC.

The V call is TRBV11-2, the J call TRBJ1-2; D gene ambiguous. There are 13 residues in the CDR3. The ends were cut back, 5 bases at V and 4 bases at J, with 11 bases in the middle. In germline, CDR1 is SGHAT, CDR2 FQNNGV. The CDR3 here is CASSTPPGYGYTF. Here the CDR3 DNA reads TGTGCCAGCAGCACACCCCCTGGCTATGGCTACACCTTC.

The chain recombines TRBV5-6 with TRBJ1-4; tentative D call: TRBD1 (6 bases). CDR1 and CDR2 (germline): SGHDT, YYEEEE. The CDR3 contains 13 residues. Trimming removed 6 bases from V and 7 bases from J, with 13 bases in between. The CDR3 region is CASTTGRGEKLFF. Written as DNA, the CDR3 is TGTGCCAGCACCACAGGGCGCGGTGAAAAACTGTTTTTT. The full variable domain, its missing parts supplied by reference TRBV5-6 and TRBJ1-4, is DAGVTQSPTHLIKTRGQQVTLRCSPKSGHDTVSWYQQALGQGPQFIFQYYEEEERQRGNFPDRFSGHQFPNYSSELNVNALLLGDSALYLCASTTGRGEKLFFGSGTQLSVL.

The V call is TRBV6-5, the J call TRBJ2-5; TRBD1 matches at 7 bases. The V gene end was trimmed by 7 bases and the J gene end by 5 bases; junction bases not matched to a gene: 4. Germline V gene sequence: CDR1 MNHEY, CDR2 SVGAGI. The CDR3 spans 12 residues. The CDR3 sequence is CASTGGWETQYF. Written as DNA, the CDR3 is TGTGCCAGCACAGGGGGATGGGAGACCCAGTACTTC.

The V call is TRBV9, the J call TRBJ2-5; D gene ambiguous. The length of the CDR3 is 14 residues. Germline V gives CDR1 SGDLS, CDR2 YYNGEE. V was pared by 0 bases and J by 2 bases, with 8 bases between. DNA for the CDR3: TGTGCCAGCAGCGTAGGGCAGTTACAAGAGACCCAGTACTTC. Translating it yields CASSVGQLQETQYF.

About this clone itself: One end of the junction does not line up with germline, which may come from a read error. This chain joins TRBV7-2 and TRBJ2-2; maybe TRBD2 (6 bases). Germline V lookup: CDR1 SGHTA, CDR2 FQGNSA. The CDR3 loop spans 12 amino acids. This CDR3 is CASSPGAGGLFF. CDR3 nucleotides: TGTGCCAGCAGCCCTGGAGCCGGGGGGCTGTTTTTT.

V gene TRBV11-2 combines with J gene TRBJ2-7, with TRBD1 identical over 8 bases. This CDR3 is 13 amino acids long. Trimming at V came to 3 bases and at J to 6 bases, leaving 4 bases not matched to a gene. Germline V gene lookup returns CDR1 SGHAT and CDR2 FQNNGV. Written as DNA, the CDR3 is TGTGCCAGCAGCTTTTATGGGACAGGCGAGCAGTACTTC. As protein: CASSFYGTGEQYF.

J is TRBJ2-5 and V is TRBV6-2 or TRBV6-3; the match to TRBD2 covers 9 bases. Germline lookup yields CDR1 MNHEY and CDR2 SVGEGT. The CDR3 is 17 residues long. V lost 2 bases, J lost 1 base, and 8 bases stayed unmatched. The CDR3 bases are TGTGCCAGCAGTTACACGCGACTAGCGGAGCCCCAAGAGACCCAGTACTTC. Residues: CASSYTRLAEPQETQYF.

The rearrangement uses TRBV3-1 (or the pseudogene TRBV3-2) and TRBJ2-3; D is possibly TRBD1 (7 bases). V gave up 4 bases and J gave up 3 bases, with 14 bases separating them. The CDR3 covers 15 residues. The germline gives CDR1 LGHDT, CDR2 YNNKEL (reference sequence). In nucleotides, the CDR3 is TGTGCCAGCAGCCCCCTCAGGGGGGAGACAGATACGCAGTATTTT. It encodes CASSPLRGETDTQYF.

The gene calls are TRBV18 and TRBJ2-1; 15 bases are a match to TRBD2. V lost 1 base to trimming and J lost 4 bases; unmatched junction nucleotides: 8. The CDR3 has 19 residues. Germline V gene sequence: CDR1 KGHSH, CDR2 LQKENI. Here the CDR3 reads CASSPLMGLAGGLYNEQFF. CDR3 DNA: TGTGCCAGCTCACCACTTATGGGACTAGCGGGGGGCTTGTACAATGAGCAGTTCTTC. Supplemented by reference TRBV18 and TRBJ2-1, the full variable domain reads NAGVMQNPRHLVRRRGQEARLRCSPMKGHSHVYWYRQLPEEGLKFMVYLQKENIIDESGMPKERFSAEFPKEGPSILRIQQVVRGDSAAYFCASSPLMGLAGGLYNEQFFGPGTRLTVL.

The V call is TRBV19, the J call TRBJ2-5; 8 positions agree with TRBD1. The germline V gene has CDR1 LNHDA and CDR2 SQIVND (reference sequence). V lost 6 bases to trimming and J lost 5 bases; unmatched junction nucleotides: 5. The CDR3 totals 13 residues. This CDR3 is CASRDRVTETQYF. For the CDR3, the DNA is TGTGCCAGTAGGGACAGGGTGACCGAGACCCAGTACTTC.

The J gene is TRBJ2-3, the V gene TRBV10-3; maybe TRBD2 (6 bases). There are 14 residues in the CDR3. Between the trimmed V and J ends, which lost 10 bases and 6 bases, there was a span of 20 bases. From germline, CDR1 is ENHRY and CDR2 SYGVKD. CDR3 in DNA: TGTGCCACCGCAGCCGGGACTCCCCCCGATACGCAGTATTTT. Translation: CATAAGTPPDTQYF.

The J gene is TRBJ2-6, the V gene TRBV2; no clear D gene. V was shortened by 7 bases and J by 0 bases, with 10 bases between the two germline ends. The CDR3 runs to 15 residues. Germline-derived CDR1 and CDR2 are SNHLY and FYNNEI. CDR3 bases: TGTGCCAGCAAGGGTCAAATCTCTGGGGCCAACGTCCTGACTTTC. Residues: CASKGQISGANVLTF.

The V and J genes are TRBV10-2 and TRBJ2-1; 10 bases align to TRBD2. The V gene's germline CDR1 is WSHSY and CDR2 SAAADI. Losses at the gene ends were 8 bases for V and 6 bases for J; bases not matched to a gene: 7. The CDR3 sequence is 14 residues long. CDR3 residues: CASRLAGGANEQFF. The CDR3 DNA sequence: TGCGCCAGCCGGTTAGCGGGGGGAGCCAATGAGCAGTTCTTC.

The rearrangement links TRBV7-9 to TRBJ2-3; no clear D gene. V was clipped by 1 base and J by 2 bases, with 10 bases between them. The CDR3 spans 15 residues. The germline CDR1 and CDR2 sequences are SEHNR and FQNEAQ (reference sequence). The DNA for the CDR3 is TGTGCCAGCAGCTTAGTCGGCCCCGCCACAGATACGCAGTATTTT. Translated, it gives CASSLVGPATDTQYF.

V and J are TRBV10-2 and TRBJ1-1; no reliable D call. V lost 2 bases to trimming and J lost 4 bases, with 8 bases between them. This CDR3 contains 13 residues. Germline values: CDR1 WSHSY, CDR2 SAAADI. This CDR3 reads CASSEAGGTEAFF. CDR3 in DNA: TGCGCCAGCAGTGAGGCGGGTGGCACTGAAGCTTTCTTT.

The V call is TRBV18, the J call TRBJ2-7; D may be TRBD1 or TRBD2 (5 bases each). The V end was cut by 3 bases, the J end by 2 bases, with 14 bases between. In germline, CDR1 is KGHSH, CDR2 LQKENI. The CDR3 consists of 15 residues. In nucleotides, the CDR3 is TGTGCCAGCTCACCCAGGGAGTCGGGCACCTACGAGCAGTACTTC. It translates to CASSPRESGTYEQYF. The entire variable domain, with the rest obtained from reference TRBV18 and TRBJ2-7, is as follows: NAGVMQNPRHLVRRRGQEARLRCSPMKGHSHVYWYRQLPEEGLKFMVYLQKENIIDESGMPKERFSAEFPKEGPSILRIQQVVRGDSAAYFCASSPRESGTYEQYFGPGTRLTVT.

The chain has TRBV5-5 and TRBJ1-5, with D possibly matching TRBD1 (6 bases). V lost 0 bases to trimming and J lost 7 bases, with 14 bases between them. Germline loops: CDR1 SGHKS, CDR2 YYEKEE (reference sequence). The CDR3 contains 15 residues. CDR3 amino acids: CASSLEGGGGQPQHF. DNA of the CDR3: TGTGCCAGCAGCTTGGAAGGGGGAGGTGGCCAGCCCCAGCATTTT.

The chain combines TRBV27 with TRBJ1-5; 7 nucleotides align to TRBD1. Germline values: CDR1 MNHEY, CDR2 SMNVEV (reference sequence). Losses at the gene ends were 5 bases for V and 4 bases for J; bases not matched to a gene: 5. The CDR3 has 14 residues. The CDR3 loop is CASSRQGTNQPQHF. CDR3 sequence (DNA): TGTGCCAGCAGTCGACAGGGTACGAATCAGCCCCAGCATTTT.

A few counts support this clone. CDR3 DNA: TGTGCCAGCAGTTACTGGGGGGGAGGGAGTGATTCACCCCTCCACTTT. Residues: CASSYWGGGSDSPLHF. The genes are TRBV6-5 and TRBJ1-6; a weak D match, TRBD1 (5 bases). Trimming stripped 1 base from V and 8 bases from J, with 15 bases between. The CDR3 is 16 amino acids. Germline loops: CDR1 MNHEY, CDR2 SVGAGI.

The count of this clone is one. This chain links TRBV19 with TRBJ1-1; D gene ambiguous. Trimming pared 3 bases from V and 0 bases from J, leaving 14 bases between. Germline V lookup: CDR1 LNHDA, CDR2 SQIVND (reference sequence). This CDR3 contains 16 residues. The CDR3 protein is CASSIQGRAMNTEAFF. CDR3 nucleotides: TGTGCCAGTAGTATTCAAGGGAGGGCGATGAACACTGAAGCTTTCTTT.

CDR3 bases: TGCAGCGGAAGGGACTCTTATTTAGATACGCAGTATTTT. This encodes CSGRDSYLDTQYF. The chain combines TRBV29-1 with TRBJ2-3, with TRBD2 as a possible D gene (6 bases). The CDR3 consists of 13 residues. V lost 7 bases, J lost 5 bases, and 16 bases lay in between. CDR1 and CDR2 (germline): SQVTM, ANQGSEA.

The rearrangement uses TRBV5-1 and TRBJ2-3; 9 bases are a match to TRBD2. Germline V gives CDR1 SGHRS, CDR2 YFSETQ. The length of the CDR3 is 12 residues. V trimming: 3 bases; J trimming: 13 bases; junction bases outside the gene matches: 6. The CDR3 protein is CASSSTSGIEYF. CDR3 DNA: TGCGCCAGCAGCTCGACTAGCGGTATAGAGTATTTT.